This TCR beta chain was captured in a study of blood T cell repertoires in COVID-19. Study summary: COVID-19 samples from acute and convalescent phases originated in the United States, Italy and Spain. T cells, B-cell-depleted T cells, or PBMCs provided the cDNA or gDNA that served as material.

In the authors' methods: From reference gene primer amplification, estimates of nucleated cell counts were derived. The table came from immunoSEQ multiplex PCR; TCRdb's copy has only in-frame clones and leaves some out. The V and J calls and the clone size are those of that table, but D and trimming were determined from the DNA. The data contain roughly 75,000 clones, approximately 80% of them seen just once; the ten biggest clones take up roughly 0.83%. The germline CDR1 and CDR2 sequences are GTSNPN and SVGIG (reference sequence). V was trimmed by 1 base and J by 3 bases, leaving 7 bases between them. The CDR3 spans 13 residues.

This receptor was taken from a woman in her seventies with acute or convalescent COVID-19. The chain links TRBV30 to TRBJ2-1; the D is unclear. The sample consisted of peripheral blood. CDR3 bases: TGTGCCTGGAGTGCTATCCTCTACAATGAGCAGTTCTTC. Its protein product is CAWSAILYNEQFF.